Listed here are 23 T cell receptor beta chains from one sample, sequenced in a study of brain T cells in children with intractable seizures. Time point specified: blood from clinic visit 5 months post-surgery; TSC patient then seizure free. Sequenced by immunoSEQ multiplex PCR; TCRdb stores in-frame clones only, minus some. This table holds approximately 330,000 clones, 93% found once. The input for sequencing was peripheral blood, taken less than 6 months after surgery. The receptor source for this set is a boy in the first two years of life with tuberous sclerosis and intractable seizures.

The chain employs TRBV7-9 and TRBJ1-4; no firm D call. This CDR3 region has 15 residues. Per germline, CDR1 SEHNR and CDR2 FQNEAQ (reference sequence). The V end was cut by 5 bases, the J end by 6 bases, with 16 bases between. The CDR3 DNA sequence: TGTGCCAGCAGCCCCCTACAAAGTGACGATGAAAAACTGTTTTTT. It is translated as CASSPLQSDDEKLFF. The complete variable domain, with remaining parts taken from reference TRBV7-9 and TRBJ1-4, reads DTGVSQNPRHKITKRGQNVTFRCDPISEHNRLYWYRQTLGQGPEFLTYFQNEAQLEKSRLLSDRFSAERPKGSFSTLEIQRTEQGDSAMYLCASSPLQSDDEKLFFGSGTQLSVL.

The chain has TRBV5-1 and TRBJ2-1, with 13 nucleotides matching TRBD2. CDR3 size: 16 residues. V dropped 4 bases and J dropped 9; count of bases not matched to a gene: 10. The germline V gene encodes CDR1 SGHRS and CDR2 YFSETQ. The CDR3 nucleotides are TGCGCCAGCAGCCCTAGCGGACTAGCGGGAGATAGTGAGCAGTTCTTC. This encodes CASSPSGLAGDSEQFF.

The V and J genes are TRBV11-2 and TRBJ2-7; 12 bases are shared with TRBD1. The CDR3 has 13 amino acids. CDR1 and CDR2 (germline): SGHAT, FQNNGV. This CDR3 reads CASSSPRGTGGTV. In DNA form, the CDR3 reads TGTGCCAGCAGCTCCCCAAGGGGGACAGGGGGCACAGTC.

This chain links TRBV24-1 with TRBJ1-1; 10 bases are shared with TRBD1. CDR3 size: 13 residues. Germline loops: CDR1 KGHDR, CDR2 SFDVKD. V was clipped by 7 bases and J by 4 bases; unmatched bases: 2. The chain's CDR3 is CATRRTGGTEAFF. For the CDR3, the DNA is TGTGCCACCAGACGGACAGGGGGCACTGAAGCTTTCTTT.

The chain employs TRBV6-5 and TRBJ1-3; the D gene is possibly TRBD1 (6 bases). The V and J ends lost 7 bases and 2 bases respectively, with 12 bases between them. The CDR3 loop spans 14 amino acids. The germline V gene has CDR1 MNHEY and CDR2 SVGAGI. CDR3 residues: CASNRRGAGNTIYF. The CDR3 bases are TGTGCCAGCAACCGAAGGGGGGCTGGAAACACCATATATTTT.

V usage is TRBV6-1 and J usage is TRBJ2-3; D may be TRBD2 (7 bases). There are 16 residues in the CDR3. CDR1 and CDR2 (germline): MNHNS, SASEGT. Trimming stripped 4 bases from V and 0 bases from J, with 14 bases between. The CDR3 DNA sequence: TGTGCCAGCAGTGTGAACGGGGGGCCTAGCACAGATACGCAGTATTTT. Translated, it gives CASSVNGGPSTDTQYF.

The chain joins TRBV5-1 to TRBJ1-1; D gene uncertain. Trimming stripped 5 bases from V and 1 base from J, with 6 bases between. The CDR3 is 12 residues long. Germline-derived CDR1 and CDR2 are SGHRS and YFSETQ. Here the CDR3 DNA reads TGCGCCAGCAGGGACGGGAACACTGAAGCTTTCTTT. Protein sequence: CASRDGNTEAFF.

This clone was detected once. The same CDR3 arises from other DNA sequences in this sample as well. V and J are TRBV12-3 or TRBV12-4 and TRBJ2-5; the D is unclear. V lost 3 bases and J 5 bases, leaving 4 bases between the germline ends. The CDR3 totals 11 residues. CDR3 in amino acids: CASSFGETQYF. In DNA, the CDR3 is TGTGCCAGCAGTTTCGGCGAGACCCAGTACTTC.

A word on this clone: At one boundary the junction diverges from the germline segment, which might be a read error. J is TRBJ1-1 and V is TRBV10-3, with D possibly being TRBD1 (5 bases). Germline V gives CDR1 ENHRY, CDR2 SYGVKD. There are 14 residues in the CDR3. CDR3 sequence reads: CAISQSGGGTEAFF. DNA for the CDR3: TGTGCCATCAGTCAGTCCGGGGGGGGCACTGAAGCTTTCTTT.

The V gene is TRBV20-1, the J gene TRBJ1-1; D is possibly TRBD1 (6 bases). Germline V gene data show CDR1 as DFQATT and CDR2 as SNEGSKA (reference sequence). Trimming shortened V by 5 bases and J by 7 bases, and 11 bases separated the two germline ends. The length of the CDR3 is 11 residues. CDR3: CSALQGHEAFF. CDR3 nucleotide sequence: TGCAGTGCTTTACAGGGACATGAAGCTTTCTTT.

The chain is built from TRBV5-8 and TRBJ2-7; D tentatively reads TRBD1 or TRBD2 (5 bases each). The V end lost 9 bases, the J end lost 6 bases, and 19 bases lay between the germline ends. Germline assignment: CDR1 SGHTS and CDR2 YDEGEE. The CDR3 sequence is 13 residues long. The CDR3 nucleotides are TGTGCCACCCGAGAGGGGACGAGGGCCGAGCAGTACTTC. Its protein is CATREGTRAEQYF.

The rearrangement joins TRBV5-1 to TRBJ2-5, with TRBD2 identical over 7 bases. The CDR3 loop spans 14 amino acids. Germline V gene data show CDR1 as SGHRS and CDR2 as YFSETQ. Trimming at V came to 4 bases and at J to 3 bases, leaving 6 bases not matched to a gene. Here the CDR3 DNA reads TGCGCCAGCAGCGGGAGGCTAGCGGAAGAGACCCAGTACTTC. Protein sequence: CASSGRLAEETQYF.

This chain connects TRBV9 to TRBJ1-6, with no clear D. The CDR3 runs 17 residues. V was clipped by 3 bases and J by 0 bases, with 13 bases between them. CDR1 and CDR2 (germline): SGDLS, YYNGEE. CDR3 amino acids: CASSEATGSSYNSPLHF. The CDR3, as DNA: TGTGCCAGCAGCGAGGCCACCGGGAGCTCCTATAATTCACCCCTCCACTTT.

CDR3 DNA: TGCGCCAGCAGCCTTCTAGCTCCAGATACGCAGTATTTT. Translating it yields CASSLLAPDTQYF. The chain has TRBV4-1 and TRBJ2-3; D may be TRBD2 (5 bases). Germline-derived CDR1 and CDR2 are MGHRA and YSYEKL. There are 13 residues in the CDR3. The V end was cut by 4 bases, the J end by 4 bases, with 9 bases between.

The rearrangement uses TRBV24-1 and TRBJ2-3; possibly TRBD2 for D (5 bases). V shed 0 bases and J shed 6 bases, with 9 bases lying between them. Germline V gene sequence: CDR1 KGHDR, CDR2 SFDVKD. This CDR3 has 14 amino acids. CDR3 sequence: CATSDLEGWDTQYF. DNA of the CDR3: TGTGCCACCAGTGATTTGGAGGGTTGGGATACGCAGTATTTT.

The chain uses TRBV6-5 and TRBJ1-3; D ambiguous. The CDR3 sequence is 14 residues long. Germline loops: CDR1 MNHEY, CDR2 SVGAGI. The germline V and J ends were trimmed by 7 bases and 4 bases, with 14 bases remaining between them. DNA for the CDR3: TGTGCCAGCATTGGGCGCCCGGGGGGAAACACCATATATTTT. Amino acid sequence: CASIGRPGGNTIYF.

CDR3 sequence: CASSGGVNTGELFF. In nucleotides, the CDR3 is TGTGCCAGCAGTGGGGGGGTTAACACCGGGGAGCTGTTTTTT. The rearrangement links TRBV7-6 to TRBJ2-2; 7 nucleotides match TRBD2. This CDR3 has 14 residues. Unmatched junction bases numbered 3, after V lost 6 bases and J lost 2 bases. Germline V gives CDR1 SGHVS, CDR2 FNYEAQ.

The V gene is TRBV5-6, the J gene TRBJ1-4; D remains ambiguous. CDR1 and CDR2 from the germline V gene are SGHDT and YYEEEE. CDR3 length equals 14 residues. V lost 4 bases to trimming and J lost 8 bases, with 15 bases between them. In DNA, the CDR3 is TGTGCCAGCAGCGTGCGGAGGGCTAGCGAAAAACTGTTTTTT. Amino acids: CASSVRRASEKLFF.

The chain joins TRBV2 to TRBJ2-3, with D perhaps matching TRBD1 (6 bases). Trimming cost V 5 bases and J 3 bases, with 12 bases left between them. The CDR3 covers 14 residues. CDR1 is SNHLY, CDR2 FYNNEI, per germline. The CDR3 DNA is TGTGCCAGCAGTCCAGGGGCCCGAACAGATACGCAGTATTTT. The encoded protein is CASSPGARTDTQYF.

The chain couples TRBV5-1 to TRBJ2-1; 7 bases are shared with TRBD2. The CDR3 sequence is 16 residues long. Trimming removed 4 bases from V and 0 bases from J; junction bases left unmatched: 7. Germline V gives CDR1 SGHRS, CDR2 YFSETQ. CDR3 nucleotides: TGCGCCAGCAGCCTCACAGCGGGAAGCTCCTACAATGAGCAGTTCTTC. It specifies CASSLTAGSSYNEQFF.

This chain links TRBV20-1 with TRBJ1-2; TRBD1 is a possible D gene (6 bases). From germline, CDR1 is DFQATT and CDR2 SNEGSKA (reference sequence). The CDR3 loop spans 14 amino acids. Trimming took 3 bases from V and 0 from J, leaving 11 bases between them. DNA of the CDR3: TGCAGTGCTAGTGGGGGCAGTACTAACTATGGCTACACCTTC. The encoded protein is CSASGGSTNYGYTF.

CDR3: CASSPPGPNSYEQYF. CDR3 DNA sequence: TGTGCCAGCAGCCCTCCCGGACCCAATTCTTACGAGCAGTACTTC. The chain has TRBV9 and TRBJ2-7, with D uncertain. Germline V gene sequence: CDR1 SGDLS, CDR2 YYNGEE. Trimming took 4 bases from V and 4 from J, leaving 18 bases between them. This CDR3 is 15 amino acids long.

The CDR3 coding sequence is TGTGCCAGCAGTTTATTATCTGGTGGGATCTACGAGCAGTACTTC. Residues: CASSLLSGGIYEQYF. V gene TRBV28 combines with J gene TRBJ2-7; D gene unclear. The V and J ends lost 1 base and 3 bases respectively, with 13 bases between them. The CDR3 runs to 15 residues. Germline-derived CDR1 and CDR2 are MDHEN and SYDVKM. Full variable domain (missing parts from reference TRBV28 and TRBJ2-7): DVKVTQSSRYLVKRTGEKVFLECVQDMDHENMFWYRQDPGLGLRLIYFSYDVKMKEKGDIPEGYSVSREKKERFSLILESASTNQTSMYLCASSLLSGGIYEQYFGPGTRLTVT.